This record looks at one T cell receptor beta chain sequence and its context. The target antigen is unknown. The data originate from a study of blood T cells in healthy people across ages. The study's findings and limits: CMV status of donors was unknown, possibly confounding expanded clonotype changes. A roughly linear fall in TCR beta diversity per million T cells was seen with increasing age.

V dropped 1 base and J dropped 13 bases, with 13 bases sitting between them. The CDR3 is 12 amino acids. The germline gives CDR1 SEHNR, CDR2 FQNEAQ (reference sequence). Per-sample PBMC isolation yielded at least 7 million cells. A J-beta primer mix and a sample-barcoded 5' primer were used in a second PCR of about 7 to 12 cycles. TCRdb re-derived calls from the 5' RACE reads in MiXCR, one entry per CDR3 protein. The repertoire holds over 1,500,000 distinct CDR3 sequences, with 39% as singletons. The source material was blood. This rearrangement joins TRBV7-9 to TRBJ1-2; D not certain. The TCR comes from a human donor in good health. The CDR3 loop reads CASSLGSPRFTF. In nucleotides, the CDR3 is TGTGCCAGCAGCTTAGGTTCACCCCGATTCACCTTC.